One T cell receptor (beta chain) is described in this entry. What it binds is unknown. The sample comes from a study of cytomegalovirus exposure and HLA in healthy donors. Whole-study findings and limits: Because they were indistinguishable, some V segments, including TRBV6-2 and TRBV6-3, were excluded.

CDR1 is SGDLS and CDR2 is YYNGEE in the germline V gene. With V trimmed by 0 bases and J by 3 bases, 16 bases remained unmatched. The CDR3 consists of 19 residues. The study ran its PCR with 60 Vbeta and 13 Jbeta primers. Here immunoSEQ multiplex PCR was the method, and the copy in TCRdb shows in-frame clones only, minus some. The table lists about 96,000 clones, under 85% of them singletons. The sequencing input was PBMCs. This chain joins TRBV9 and TRBJ2-7; 9 bases align to TRBD2. This TCR came from an older woman in good health and CMV-seropositive. CDR3 loop: CASSVGEGESGRKYYEQYF. The CDR3 coding sequence is TGTGCCAGCAGCGTAGGTGAAGGGGAAAGCGGGAGGAAATACTACGAGCAGTACTTC.